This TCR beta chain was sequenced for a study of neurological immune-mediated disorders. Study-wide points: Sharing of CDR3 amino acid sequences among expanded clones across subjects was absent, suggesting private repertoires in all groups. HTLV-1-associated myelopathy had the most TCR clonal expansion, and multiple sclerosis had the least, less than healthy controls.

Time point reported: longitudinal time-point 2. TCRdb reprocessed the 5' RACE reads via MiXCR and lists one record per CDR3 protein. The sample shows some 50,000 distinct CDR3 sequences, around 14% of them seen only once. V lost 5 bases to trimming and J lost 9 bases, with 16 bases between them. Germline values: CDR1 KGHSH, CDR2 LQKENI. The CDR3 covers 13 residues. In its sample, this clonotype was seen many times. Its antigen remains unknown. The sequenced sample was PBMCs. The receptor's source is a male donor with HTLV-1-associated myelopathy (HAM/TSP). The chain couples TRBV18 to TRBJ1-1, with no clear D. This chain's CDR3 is CASSANLRSKAFF. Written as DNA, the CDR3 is TGTGCCAGCTCAGCAAATCTAAGGAGTAAAGCTTTCTTT.